The rows below give T cell receptor beta chains drawn from one sample of a study of graft-versus-host responses after intestinal transplantation. Their antigens are not known. Generated by immunoSEQ multiplex PCR, the TCRdb table keeps only in-frame clones and is missing some. The data show about 94,000 clones, roughly nine tenths seen once. The source material was unstimulated CD8+ T cells sorted from spleen or lymph node cells, sampled before intestinal transplant. Receptors originate from a human donor who received an intestinal transplant. CDR3s include the opening cysteine and the closing phenylalanine or tryptophan. The D gene is left open where the match is weak. Size is stated for part of the rows, as once, few or many counts, or as a class when the clone is expanded.

v_gene,j_gene,d_gene,abundance,CDR3nt,CDR3aa
TRBV4-1,TRBJ1-5,TRBD1,-,TGCGCCAGCAGCTATACCACAGGGGTTGACCAGCCCCAGCATTTT,CASSYTTGVDQPQHF
TRBV19,TRBJ2-1,TRBD2,-,TGTGCCACCTCATCGACTAGCGGTACCTACAATGAGCAGTTCTTC,CATSSTSGTYNEQFF
TRBV27,TRBJ2-1,-,-,TGTGCCAGCAGTTTAAGAGCCTACGATGAGCAGTTCTTC,CASSLRAYDEQFF
TRBV6-4,TRBJ2-5,TRBD1,-,TGTGCCAGCAGTGACCATACAGGGGGCGGAGAGACCCAGTACTTC,CASSDHTGGGETQYF
TRBV5-1,TRBJ1-1,-,-,TGCGCCAGCACCTCAGAAGGCGGTGAAGCTTTCTTT,CASTSEGGEAFF
TRBV6-6,TRBJ2-1,-,-,TGTGCCAGCAGTTACGGTCTCGAGTTCTACAATGAGCAGTTCTTC,CASSYGLEFYNEQFF
TRBV7-6,TRBJ2-2,TRBD2,-,TGTGCCAGCAGCTTAGGTCCAGCGGGAGGAGACGGGGAGCTGTTTTTT,CASSLGPAGGDGELFF
TRBV25-1,TRBJ2-1,TRBD2,-,TGTGCCAGCAGTGGGGGACTAGCGTTCTACAATGAGCAGTTCTTC,CASSGGLAFYNEQFF
TRBV7-2,TRBJ1-2,-,-,TGTGCCAGCAGCTTCCTGGCCGGGACTGCCTATGGCTACACCTTC,CASSFLAGTAYGYTF
TRBV7-7,TRBJ2-2,-,-,TGTGCCAGCAGCCCAGACACCGGGGAGCTGTTTTTT,CASSPDTGELFF
TRBV28,TRBJ2-5,TRBD2,-,TGTGCCAGCAGCTTTCTAGCGGATCAGGAGACCCAGTACTTC,CASSFLADQETQYF
TRBV27,TRBJ1-1,TRBD1,-,TGTGCCAGCAGTTTTCAGGGGGCACGGACTGAAGCTTTCTTT,CASSFQGARTEAFF
TRBV5-4,TRBJ2-7,TRBD2,-,TGTGCCAGCAGCTTAGACGCGGGAGTTGGTTACGAGCAGTACTTC,CASSLDAGVGYEQYF
TRBV11-3,TRBJ2-1,TRBD1,-,TGTGCCAGCAGCTCCACAGGGGGCATCGACAATGAGCAGTTCTTC,CASSSTGGIDNEQFF
TRBV2,TRBJ2-7,-,-,TGTGCCGCGGGACAGCGTGGCGACGAGCAGTACTTC,CAAGQRGDEQYF
TRBV6-5,TRBJ1-2,-,-,TGTGCCAGCAGTTACTCGGCCAGCTATGGCTACACCTTC,CASSYSASYGYTF
TRBV29-1,TRBJ2-1,TRBD2,once,TGCAGCGCTCAGGCGGGGCTAGCGGGACGTGAGCAGTTCTTC,CSAQAGLAGREQFF
TRBV27,TRBJ2-7,-,-,TGTGCCAGCAGTTTCTCTGTCTCGGAGAACGAGCAGTACTTC,CASSFSVSENEQYF
TRBV7-2,TRBJ2-7,TRBD1,once,TGTGCCAGCAGCTTAGAGGGGATCGACAGGGCAGCCTACGAGCAGTACTTC,CASSLEGIDRAAYEQYF
TRBV19,TRBJ1-1,-,-,TGTGCCAGTAGTATTTCCGGGTTGAACACTGAAGCTTTCTTT,CASSISGLNTEAFF
TRBV5-1,TRBJ2-1,-,-,TGCGCCAGCAGCTTGGAAGGGGCCTACAATGAGCAGTTCTTC,CASSLEGAYNEQFF
TRBV7-6,TRBJ2-6,TRBD2,-,TGTGCCAGCAGCTTAGTAGCACCCCCTGGAGCGGGGAACTCTGGGGCCAACGTCCTGACTTTC,CASSLVAPPGAGNSGANVLTF
TRBV19,TRBJ2-3,-,-,TGTGCCAGTAGTATTGGAGGGCCAGATACGCAGTATTTT,CASSIGGPDTQYF